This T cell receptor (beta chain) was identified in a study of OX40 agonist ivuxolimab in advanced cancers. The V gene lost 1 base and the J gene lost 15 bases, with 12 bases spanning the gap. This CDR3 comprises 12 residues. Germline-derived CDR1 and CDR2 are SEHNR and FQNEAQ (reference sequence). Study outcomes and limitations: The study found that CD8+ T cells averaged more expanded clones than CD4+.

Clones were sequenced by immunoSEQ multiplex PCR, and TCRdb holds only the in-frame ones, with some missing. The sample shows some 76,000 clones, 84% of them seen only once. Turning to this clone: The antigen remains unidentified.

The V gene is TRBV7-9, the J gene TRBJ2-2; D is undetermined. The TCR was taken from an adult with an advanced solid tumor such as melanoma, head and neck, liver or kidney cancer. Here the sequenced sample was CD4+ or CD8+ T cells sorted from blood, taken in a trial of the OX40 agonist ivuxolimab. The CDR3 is CASSLEGRTMFF. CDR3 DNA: TGTGCCAGCAGCTTAGAGGGTCGGACGATGTTTTTT.